This T cell receptor beta chain was captured in a study of regulatory T cells in long-lasting Graves disease (dated by TCRdb to the early 2020s). Background on the whole study: Persistent Graves' disease meant more than 5 years of antithyroid drug treatment with TSH receptor autoantibodies that stayed positive. This study used TCR sequencing and RNA sequencing of peripheral blood to compare persistent Graves' disease patients against newly diagnosed Graves' disease patients. The study was conducted in China and was registered as a clinical trial. A total of around 35 samples underwent TCR sequencing, from about 13 patients with persistent Graves' disease and some 20 patients with newly diagnosed Graves' disease. Antithyroid drugs had been taken for approximately 10 years on average by persistent Graves' disease patients in the clinical cohort.

Study-wide conclusions, independent of this receptor: Lower TCR Shannon entropy and fewer highly expanded clones were observed in persistent Graves' disease patients than in newly diagnosed patients, which suggested clonal expansion. Sequencing and analysis were restricted to the TCR beta chain. As a limitation, the authors acknowledged that the small sample size may reduce accuracy. More public clonotypes were shared among persistent patients (roughly 2,900) than among newly diagnosed patients (under 1,000). Peripheral blood alone was examined, since thyroid tissue, which constituted the primary lesion, could not be accessed. TRBV28, TRBJ1-2 and TRBJ2-5 were preferentially used in persistent disease, while TRBV20-1 and TRBJ2-1 were favored in newly diagnosed disease.

This clonotype has ten or more counts. The antigen it binds to is not known. No qualities accompany the bases; no much larger clone lies one base away. The label giving this sample's time point can be read as: persistent/refractory GD, antithyroid drugs over 5 years with positive TRAb. RNA was extracted from PBMCs in TRIzol for both TCR sequencing and RNA sequencing. The diagnosis of Graves' disease was made according to American Thyroid Association guidelines. Patients for the study were recruited at an endocrinology department in Xi'an, China. Each patient gave about 10 milliliters of peripheral blood, collected in an EDTA anticoagulant tube. Ficoll Paque Plus density gradient separation was used to isolate PBMCs, and no further T cell sorting was performed. RNA quality was checked with an Agilent 2100 Bioanalyzer and agarose gel, and concentration with a NanoDrop 2000. Taken from the germline V gene, the CDR1 and CDR2 loops are SGHTA and FQGTGA. Including cysteine and phenylalanine, the CDR3 has 15 amino acids. Of the read, only the CDR3 DNA is kept; its 45 bases are in frame from base 1. The germline ends are 13 bases apart after V is trimmed by 0 bases and J by 5 bases.

The protocol used for the library was multiplex PCR. Sequenced using an Illumina HiSeq 4000. TCR beta libraries were built with iRepertoire HTBI primers and Arm-PCR amplification of CDR3 regions. Before sequencing, the PCR products underwent gel purification. Processing in the source paper ran as follows. A total of fewer than 65 TRBV and some 15 TRBJ segments were identified across samples and were used for gene usage analysis of CDR3 amino acid clonotypes. COPE and FqMerger were used to merge filtered high-quality paired reads into contigs. Contigs were aligned with BLAST to IMGT TRBV, TRBD and TRBJ reference genes, and CDR3 was defined per IMGT. Highly expanded clones were defined as clonotypes with a frequency above 0.1%. Repertoire diversity was measured by Shannon entropy, and V-J evenness by the Gini coefficient. Public clonotypes were defined as clonotypes shared by more than one individual. In-frame beta chains were kept once TCRdb had trimmed the public reads at Q25 with fastp and called clones with MiXCR. Under each unique CDR3 protein, matching rows form one entry showing the most common genes and DNA. TCRdb, not the original authors, processed these V and J calls. Here the sample has nearly 350,000 distinct CDR3 sequences; around a fifth occur a single time. In total, the top ten clones hold less than 35% of the sample.

The source is a female donor with Graves disease. Recombination joined TRBV7-3 with TRBJ1-1; no D gene can be assigned with confidence. Specimen: peripheral blood mononuclear cells (PBMCs), collected when the disease was refractory, from a patient treated with antithyroid drugs. For the CDR3, the sequence is CASSLTASLGTEAFF. The nucleotides are TGTGCCAGCAGCTTAACCGCCTCTCTGGGGACTGAAGCTTTCTTT.